This T cell receptor (beta chain) was captured in a study of pediatric ulcerative colitis. TCRdb's table, derived via immunoSEQ multiplex PCR, lists solely in-frame clones and lacks some. The sample lists 18,000 or so clones, 70% to 80% occurring once. In its sample, this clone was seen once. One to two pinch biopsies were taken from the rectum during colonoscopy. Germline CDR1 SGHNT, CDR2 YYREEE (reference sequence). There are 17 residues in the CDR3. J lost 4 bases, V lost 3 bases, and 10 bases had no gene match. What was sequenced was gut tissue. The chain has TRBV5-4 and TRBJ2-1; 10 bases fit TRBD2. The receptor was derived from a boy aged 10-17 years with moderate ulcerative colitis. The CDR3 is CASSSDRALAGYNEQFF. The CDR3 nucleotides are TGTGCCAGCAGCTCGGACAGGGCACTAGCGGGATACAATGAGCAGTTCTTC.